This TCR beta chain comes out of a study of blood T cell repertoires in COVID-19. Overall study: From the United States, Italy and Spain came samples of acute and convalescent COVID-19.

The authors' processing: Nucleated cell counts were estimated from reference gene primer amplification. Data came from immunoSEQ multiplex PCR; TCRdb stores just in-frame clones and leaves some out. V and J calls plus clone size are reproduced from that table; the DNA served to infer D and trimming. The sample contains approximately 290,000 clones, around nine tenths of which appear only once. From germline, CDR1 is LNHDA and CDR2 SQIVND (reference sequence). V shed 7 bases and J shed 4 bases, with 10 bases lying between them. CDR3 length equals 12 residues. The sequencing input was peripheral blood. The chain employs TRBV19 and TRBJ1-1, with TRBD1 as a possible D gene (5 bases). This sequence originates from a man younger than 45 with acute or convalescent COVID-19. The CDR3 reads CASTRVGTEAFF. CDR3 in DNA: TGTGCCAGTACCAGGGTCGGCACTGAAGCTTTCTTT.